A single sample gave rise to the 2 T cell receptor beta chains below, sequenced in a study of T cells in localized non-small cell lung cancer. The data were produced by immunoSEQ multiplex PCR, yet TCRdb's version contains in-frame clones alone and is incomplete. The sample lists more than 2,000 clones, over 15% occurring once. The sample consisted of lung tumor tissue, taken before any cancer treatment. The receptors were sampled from a female donor aged 60 or older with stage I squamous cell lung carcinoma.

This clone was observed a few times. The chain employs TRBV6-8 and TRBJ1-5; D perhaps matches TRBD1 (5 bases). The germline V and J ends were trimmed by 2 bases and 9 bases, with 8 bases remaining between them. CDR1 is MNHGY and CDR2 is SAAAGT in the germline V gene. The CDR3 contains 12 residues. The CDR3 region is CASSYVGGPQHF. CDR3 bases: TGTGCCAGCAGTTACGTGGGGGGGCCCCAGCATTTT.

This clone has only a few counts. The J gene is TRBJ2-7, the V gene TRBV6-8; 10 bases agree with TRBD2. J lost 3 bases, V lost 1 base, and 6 bases had no gene match. This CDR3 spans 16 amino acids. CDR1 and CDR2 (germline): MNHGY, SAAAGT. In nucleotides, the CDR3 is TGTGCCAGCAGTTACTTCGGGGCTAGCGGGAGCTACGAGCAGTACTTC. It specifies CASSYFGASGSYEQYF.